This record concerns one T cell receptor beta chain sequence. Its antigen is currently unknown. The PCR used 60 V beta and 13 J beta primers. The protocol was immunoSEQ multiplex PCR, while the TCRdb copy is restricted to in-frame clones and leaves out a portion. The sample lists 90,000 or so clones, 70% to 90% occurring once. The time point here: after dendritic cell vaccination, including at tumor progression/relapse. Patients had residual fresh-frozen tumor tissue and more than two years of survival data. This entry is derived from a study of glioma-infiltrating T cells after dendritic cell vaccination. Study-level background: Patients received three intradermal dendritic cell vaccine injections at biweekly intervals.

V was trimmed by 5 bases and J by 6 bases, leaving 11 bases between them. CDR3 length: 13 amino acids. Germline-derived CDR1 and CDR2 are MNHEY and SMNVEV (reference sequence). Points from the study as a whole: Estimated pretreatment TIL content predicted outcome after dendritic cell vaccination.

J is TRBJ1-5 and V is TRBV27; D not resolved. Sequencing used blood, obtained after dendritic cell vaccination. The sequence came from a human donor with glioblastoma. CDR3 sequence (DNA): TGTGCCAGCAGTCTAACCTATGGTCAGCCCCAGCATTTT. Translation gives CASSLTYGQPQHF.